These T cell receptor beta chains were read from a single sample in a study of metastatic and nonmetastatic thyroid tumors. MiXCR reprocessed the PCR reads for TCRdb. The sample carries more than 40,000 clones, about 4.2% recorded once. The specimen was blood. All receptors derive from a female donor with papillary thyroid cancer or a benign thyroid nodule (not recorded which). Some clones in this sample may be carry-over from other donors' samples. Each CDR3 is given with its conserved first and last residue. D genes are given only for firm matches. Where a row states a size, it is once, few, many or the class of an expanded clone; other rows omit it.

many,TRBJ2-1,TRBV5-1,NA,TGCGCCAGCAGCTGGAAAGGGTCTAGCGTGTACAATGAGCAGTTCTTC,CASSWKGSSVYNEQFF
medium-sized,TRBJ2-2,TRBV6-1,TRBD2,TGTGCCAGCAGACTAGCGGGAGACACCGGGGAGCTGTTTTTT,CASRLAGDTGELFF
many,TRBJ2-6,TRBV6-4,NA,TGTGCCAGCAGCGTTACAGGGAATGGGGCCAACGTCCTGACTTTC,CASSVTGNGANVLTF
many,TRBJ1-3,TRBV5-1,TRBD1,TGCGCCAGCAGCTACGACAGGGTGGGAAACACCATATATTTT,CASSYDRVGNTIYF
few,TRBJ2-7,TRBV6-2/TRBV6-3,NA,TGTGCCAGCAGTTTAAGGGACGGCTCCTACGAGCAGTACTTC,CASSLRDGSYEQYF
many,TRBJ1-3,TRBV12-3/TRBV12-4,NA,TGTGCCAGCGGCCGGGACGAGGGAAACACCATATATTTT,CASGRDEGNTIYF
few,TRBJ2-2,TRBV24-1,NA,TGTGCCACCAAAGGGGGGTACACCGGGGAGCTGTTTTTT,CATKGGYTGELFF
NA,TRBJ1-2,TRBV28,TRBD1,TGTGCCAGCAGACAGGGGGCTGGCTATGGCTACACCTTC,CASRQGAGYGYTF
few,TRBJ1-1,TRBV5-4,TRBD1,TGTGCCAGCAGCATCCGGGACAGGGGGACTGAAGCTTTCTTT,CASSIRDRGTEAFF
few,TRBJ2-7,TRBV12-3/TRBV12-4,NA,TGTGCCAGCAGTCCTGCCTCCTACGAGCAGTACTTC,CASSPASYEQYF
many,TRBJ1-2,TRBV3-1,NA,TGTGCCAGCAGCCAAGGGGACCCTTCCGGCTACACCTTC,CASSQGDPSGYTF
NA,TRBJ2-7,TRBV20-1,TRBD1,TGCAGGGCCATGACAGGGGAACCCTACGAGCAGTACTTC,CRAMTGEPYEQYF
many,TRBJ2-7,TRBV11-2,NA,TGTGCCAGCAGCGTGGGACTCCTCTACGAGCAGTACTTC,CASSVGLLYEQYF
NA,TRBJ1-3,TRBV10-2,NA,TGCGCCAGCAGTCCGACAGCAGTTGGAAACACCATATATTTT,CASSPTAVGNTIYF
many,TRBJ1-4,TRBV7-6,NA,TGTGCCAGCAGCTTCTCGACAGATGAAAAACTGTTTTTT,CASSFSTDEKLFF
many,TRBJ1-6,TRBV3-1,TRBD1,TGTGCCAGCAGCCCACGACAGGGAGGGAATTCACCCCTCCACTTT,CASSPRQGGNSPLHF
many,TRBJ2-7,TRBV12-3/TRBV12-4,TRBD1,TGTGCCAGCAAGACAGGGTCCTACGAGCAGTACTTC,CASKTGSYEQYF
few,TRBJ2-7,TRBV7-9,TRBD2,TGTGCCAGCAGCCACGGACTAGCGGGATCGGTCGAGCAGTACTTC,CASSHGLAGSVEQYF
many,TRBJ2-1,TRBV18,NA,TGTGCCAGCCAAGGCTTAGGGAATGAGCAGTTCTTC,CASQGLGNEQFF
NA,TRBJ2-3,TRBV20-1,TRBD2,TGCAGTGTAGGAGGAACTAGCGGGAGCACAGATACGCAGTATTTT,CSVGGTSGSTDTQYF
many,TRBJ2-3,TRBV24-1,TRBD1,TGTGCCACCAGCGGGTTCTCGGGACAGGCTCAGGAAGATACGCAGTATTTT,CATSGFSGQAQEDTQYF
many,TRBJ2-7,TRBV20-1,NA,TGCAGTGCGGGCCCGCACGGCTACGAGCAGTACTTC,CSAGPHGYEQYF
few,TRBJ2-7,TRBV5-1,TRBD2,TGCGCCAGCAGCTCGTTGAGCGGGGTGAACTACGAGCAGTACTTC,CASSSLSGVNYEQYF
many,TRBJ2-1,TRBV6-4,TRBD2,TGTGCCAGCAGTGACTCTAGCGGGAGCTACAATGAGCAGTTCTTC,CASSDSSGSYNEQFF
many,TRBJ2-2,TRBV27,NA,TGTGCCAGCTGGTCTCTCGGCGTCGGGGAGCTGTTTTTT,CASWSLGVGELFF
many,TRBJ2-5,TRBV18,NA,TGTGCCAGCTCATCGGGACCAGATGAGACCCAGTACTTC,CASSSGPDETQYF
NA,TRBJ1-3,TRBV6-2/TRBV6-3,NA,TGTGCCAGCAGTTACAGCCTCGGGGTGGGGGCTGCTGGAAACACCATATATTTT,CASSYSLGVGAAGNTIYF
many,TRBJ2-3,TRBV13,TRBD2,TGTGCCAGCGCGAGGACTAGCGGGCTGACACAGGGTACGCAGTATTTT,CASARTSGLTQGTQYF
many,TRBJ2-7,TRBV7-9,TRBD2,TGTGCCAGCAGCTTTAGGACTAGCGGGAACTACGAGCAGTACTTC,CASSFRTSGNYEQYF
many,TRBJ2-1,TRBV20-1,NA,TGCAGTGCTAGAACCGACAATGAGCAGTTCTTC,CSARTDNEQFF
NA,TRBJ2-3,TRBV12-3/TRBV12-4,NA,TGTGCCAGCAGTTTGCGGACCACAGATACGCAGTATTTT,CASSLRTTDTQYF
many,TRBJ2-3,TRBV11-1,NA,TGTGCCAGCAGATACACCGGGACCGACACAGATACGCAGTATTTT,CASRYTGTDTDTQYF
many,TRBJ2-7,TRBV5-5,NA,TGTGCCAGCAGCCTACCGACATCCTACGAGCAGTACTTC,CASSLPTSYEQYF
NA,TRBJ2-3,TRBV6-1,NA,TGTGCCAGCAGCAACGCCAGGGTGGCAGATACGCAGTATTTT,CASSNARVADTQYF
many,TRBJ2-1,TRBV20-1,TRBD2,TGCAGTGCTCCGATCGGGACTAGCGGAGACAATGAGCAGTTCTTC,CSAPIGTSGDNEQFF
NA,TRBJ2-1,TRBV20-1,TRBD2,TGCAGTGCTAAGGTAGCGGGGGAGATTTACAATGAGCAGTTCTTC,CSAKVAGEIYNEQFF
many,TRBJ2-7,TRBV19,TRBD1,TGTGCCAGTACACAGGGGTTGTGGGGGGAGCAGTACTTC,CASTQGLWGEQYF
many,TRBJ2-5,TRBV20-1,NA,TGCAGTGCCTACCTTTTAACAGGGTTTAGTTCAGAGACCCAGTACTTC,CSAYLLTGFSSETQYF
NA,TRBJ2-5,TRBV6-1,TRBD2,TGTGCCAGCAGTGAAATAGCGGGAGGGCCAGAGAGCCGGTACTTC,CASSEIAGGPESRYF
NA,TRBJ2-5,TRBV6-1,NA,TGTGCCAGCAGTGATTGGGCGGAAGAGACCCAGTACTTC,CASSDWAEETQYF
many,TRBJ2-5,TRBV10-3,NA,TGTGCCATCAGTGACCCAGGGGTAGAGACCCAGTACTTC,CAISDPGVETQYF
many,TRBJ2-7,TRBV30,TRBD1,TGTGCCTGGATAGGGGGGACAGGGGGCCACGAGCAGTACTTC,CAWIGGTGGHEQYF
many,TRBJ1-2,TRBV2,NA,TGTGCCAGCAGTGATGCAGCCAACTATGGCTACACCTTC,CASSDAANYGYTF
few,TRBJ2-2,TRBV7-9,TRBD1,TGTGCCAGCATCGAGGGGGCACTAAACACCGGGGAGCTGTTTTTT,CASIEGALNTGELFF
many,TRBJ1-5,TRBV6-1,TRBD1,TGTGCCAGCACCGGGACAGGGGATCGGGATCAGCCCCAGCATTTT,CASTGTGDRDQPQHF
many,TRBJ1-2,TRBV15,NA,TGTGCCACCAGCAGCAGGGAAAACTATGGCTACACCTTC,CATSSRENYGYTF
many,TRBJ1-2,TRBV18,TRBD1,TGTGCCAGCTCTCACACCGGGACAGGGGTCGGCTACACCTTC,CASSHTGTGVGYTF
few,TRBJ2-5,TRBV6-1,TRBD2,TGTGCCAGCAATGAAGATATACTAGCGGCTACGCAAGAGACCCAGTACTTC,CASNEDILAATQETQYF
NA,TRBJ1-1,TRBV6-1,NA,TGTGCCAGCATGAGCGCTGAAGCTTTATTT,CASMSAEALF